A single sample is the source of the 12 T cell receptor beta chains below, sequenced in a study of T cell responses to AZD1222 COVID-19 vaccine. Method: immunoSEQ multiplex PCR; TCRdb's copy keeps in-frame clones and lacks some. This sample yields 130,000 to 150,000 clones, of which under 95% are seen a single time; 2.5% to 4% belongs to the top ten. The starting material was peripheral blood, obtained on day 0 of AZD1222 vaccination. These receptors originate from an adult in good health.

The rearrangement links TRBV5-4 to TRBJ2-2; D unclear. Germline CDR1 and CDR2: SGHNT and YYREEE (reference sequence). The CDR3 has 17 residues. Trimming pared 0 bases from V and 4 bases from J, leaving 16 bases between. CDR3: CASSLGGSGLITGELFF. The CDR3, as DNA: TGTGCCAGCAGCTTGGGTGGTTCGGGTCTAATCACCGGGGAGCTGTTTTTT.

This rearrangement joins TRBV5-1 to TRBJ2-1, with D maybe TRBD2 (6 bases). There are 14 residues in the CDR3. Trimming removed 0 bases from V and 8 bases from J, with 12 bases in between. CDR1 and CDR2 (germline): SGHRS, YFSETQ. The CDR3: CASSLGTTGHEQFF. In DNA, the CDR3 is TGCGCCAGCAGCTTGGGGACTACAGGCCATGAGCAGTTCTTC.

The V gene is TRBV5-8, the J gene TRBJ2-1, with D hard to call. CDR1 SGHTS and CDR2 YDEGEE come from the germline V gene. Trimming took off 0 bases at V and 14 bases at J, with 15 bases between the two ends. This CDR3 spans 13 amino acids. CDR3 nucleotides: TGTGCCAGCAGCTTGGCCGCGCATTTGGGGAAGTTCTTC. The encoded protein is CASSLAAHLGKFF. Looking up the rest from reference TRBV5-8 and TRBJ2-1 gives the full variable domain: EAGVTQSPTHLIKTRGQQATLRCSPISGHTSVYWYQQALGLGLQFLLWYDEGEERNRGNFPPRFSGRQFPNYSSELNVNALELEDSALYLCASSLAAHLGKFFGPGTRLTVL.

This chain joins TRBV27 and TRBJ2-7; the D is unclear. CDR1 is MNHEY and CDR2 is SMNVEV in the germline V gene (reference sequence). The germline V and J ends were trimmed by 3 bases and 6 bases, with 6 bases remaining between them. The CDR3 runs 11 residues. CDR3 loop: CASSFGREQYF. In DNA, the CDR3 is TGTGCCAGCAGTTTTGGCCGCGAGCAGTACTTC.

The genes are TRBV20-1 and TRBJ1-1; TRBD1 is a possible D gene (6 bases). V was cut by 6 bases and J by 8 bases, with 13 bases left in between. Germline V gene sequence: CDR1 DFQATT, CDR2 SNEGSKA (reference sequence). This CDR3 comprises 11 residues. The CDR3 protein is CSASRTAEAFF. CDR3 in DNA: TGCAGTGCAAGTCGGACAGCCGAAGCTTTCTTT.

The CDR3 DNA follows: TGTGCCAGCTCACCATCCTACACCTCTGAAGCTTTCTTT. This sequence encodes CASSPSYTSEAFF. The gene calls are TRBV18 and TRBJ1-1, with D unresolved. V shed 2 bases and J shed 6 bases, with 10 bases lying between them. The CDR3 consists of 13 residues. Germline CDR1 KGHSH, CDR2 LQKENI. Filled out from reference TRBV18 and TRBJ1-1, the complete variable domain reads NAGVMQNPRHLVRRRGQEARLRCSPMKGHSHVYWYRQLPEEGLKFMVYLQKENIIDESGMPKERFSAEFPKEGPSILRIQQVVRGDSAAYFCASSPSYTSEAFFGQGTRLTVV.

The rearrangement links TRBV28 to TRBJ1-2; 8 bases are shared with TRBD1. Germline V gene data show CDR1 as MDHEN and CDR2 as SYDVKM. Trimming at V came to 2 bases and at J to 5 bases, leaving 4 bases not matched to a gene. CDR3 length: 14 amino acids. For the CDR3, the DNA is TGTGCCAGCAGTTTAAGGGACAGGCAGTATGGCTACACCTTC. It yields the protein CASSLRDRQYGYTF.

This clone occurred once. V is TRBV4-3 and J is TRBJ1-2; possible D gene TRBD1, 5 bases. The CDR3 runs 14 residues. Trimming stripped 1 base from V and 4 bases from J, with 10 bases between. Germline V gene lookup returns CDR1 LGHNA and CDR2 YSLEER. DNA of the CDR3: TGCGCCAGCAGCCAAGGACCAGGGAGCTATGGCTACACCTTC. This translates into CASSQGPGSYGYTF.

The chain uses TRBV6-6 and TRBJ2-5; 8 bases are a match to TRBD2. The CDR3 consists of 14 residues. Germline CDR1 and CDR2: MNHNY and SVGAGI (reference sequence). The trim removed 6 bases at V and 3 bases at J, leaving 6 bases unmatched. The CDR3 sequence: CASRPGLDKETQYF. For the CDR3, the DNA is TGTGCCAGCAGGCCGGGACTAGATAAAGAGACCCAGTACTTC.

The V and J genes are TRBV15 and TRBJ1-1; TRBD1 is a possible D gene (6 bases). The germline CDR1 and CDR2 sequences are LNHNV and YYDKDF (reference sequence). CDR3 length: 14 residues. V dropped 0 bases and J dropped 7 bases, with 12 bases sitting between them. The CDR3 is CATSRDTGTGEAFF. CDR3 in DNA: TGTGCCACCAGCAGAGACACAGGGACTGGTGAAGCTTTCTTT.

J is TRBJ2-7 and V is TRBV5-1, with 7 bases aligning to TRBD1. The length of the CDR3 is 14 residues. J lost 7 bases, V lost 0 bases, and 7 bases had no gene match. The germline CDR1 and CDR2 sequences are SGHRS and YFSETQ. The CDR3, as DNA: TGCGCCAGCAGCTTGGCAGTGACAGGGAAGGAGCAGTACTTC. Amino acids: CASSLAVTGKEQYF.

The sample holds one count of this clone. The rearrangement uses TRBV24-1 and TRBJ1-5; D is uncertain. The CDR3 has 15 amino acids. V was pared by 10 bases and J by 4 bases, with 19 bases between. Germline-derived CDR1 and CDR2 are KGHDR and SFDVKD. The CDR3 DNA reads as TGTGCCACGGAAAAGGCTCGGCTAATGAATCAGCCCCAGCATTTT. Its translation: CATEKARLMNQPQHF.